The 30 T cell receptor beta chains reported below all come from one sample, sequenced in a study of shared clonotypes between healthy human individuals. Assay used: immunoSEQ multiplex PCR; TCRdb lists only in-frame clones, some missing. Of some 2.4 million clones listed, approximately 93% are singletons. Sequenced material: naive CD4+ T cells from PBMCs. Subset indicated: CD45RA+ positively selected. Receptor source: a young man in good health. Some clones in this sample may be carry-over from other donors' samples.

The gene calls are TRBV2 and TRBJ2-5; 8 bases match TRBD2. The V and J ends lost 7 bases and 1 base, in that order; junction bases with no gene match: 8. The CDR3 totals 15 residues. Germline V gives CDR1 SNHLY, CDR2 FYNNEI. The CDR3 DNA reads as TGTGCCAGCAATTCCCGGGAGGGAAGCCAAGAGACCCAGTACTTC. It codes for CASNSREGSQETQYF.

The rearrangement links TRBV6-5 to TRBJ1-6, with D uncertain. Trimming removed 4 bases from V and 10 bases from J, with 11 bases in between. Germline V gene sequence: CDR1 MNHEY, CDR2 SVGAGI. The CDR3 extends over 13 amino acids. The CDR3 region has the DNA TGTGCCAGCAGTTCCAACATCCTATCACCCCTCCACTTT. It translates to CASSSNILSPLHF.

As regards this clone: This CDR3 is also generated by other DNA sequences in the sample. The rearrangement links TRBV7-2 to TRBJ1-5, with TRBD1 as a possible D gene (6 bases). Trimming cost V 5 bases and J 2 bases, with 10 bases left between them. CDR1 and CDR2 from the germline V gene are SGHTA and FQGNSA. This CDR3 has 14 amino acids. This chain's CDR3 is CASSLRTGNQPQHF. The CDR3, as DNA: TGTGCCAGCAGCCTCAGGACAGGCAATCAGCCCCAGCATTTT.

The chain links TRBV7-2 to TRBJ2-7; the match to TRBD1 covers 7 bases. Germline CDR1 SGHTA, CDR2 FQGNSA. Trimming at V came to 7 bases and at J to 5 bases, leaving 14 bases not matched to a gene. The CDR3 is 15 amino acids. The CDR3 protein is CASTLRRTGFDEQYF. CDR3 nucleotide sequence: TGTGCCAGCACCTTGCGACGGACAGGTTTTGACGAGCAGTACTTC. The full variable domain, with the rest looked up from reference TRBV7-2 and TRBJ2-7, is GAGVSQSPSNKVTEKGKDVELRCDPISGHTALYWYRQSLGQGLEFLIYFQGNSAPDKSGLPSDRFSAERTGGSVSTLTIQRTQQEDSAVYLCASTLRRTGFDEQYFGPGTRLTVT.

This chain uses TRBV5-3 with TRBJ2-4; 9 nucleotides line up with TRBD2. TRBV5-3 is an ORF for which the function is uncertain. The junction had 13 bases not matched to a gene; V was cut back by 4 bases and J by 8 bases. The length of the CDR3 is 16 residues. CDR3 in amino acids: CARSPPGSGSVYIQYF. The CDR3 nucleotides read TGTGCCAGAAGCCCCCCCGGTAGCGGGAGCGTGTACATTCAGTACTTC.

This rearrangement joins TRBV19 to TRBJ2-1; 12 bases match TRBD2. The length of the CDR3 is 17 residues. CDR1 is LNHDA, CDR2 SQIVND, per germline (reference sequence). J was trimmed by 0 bases and V by 7 bases; bases with no gene match: 7. The CDR3 DNA is TGTGCCAGTATAGGCCTAGCGGGAGGGAGCTCCTACAATGAGCAGTTCTTC. Amino acids: CASIGLAGGSSYNEQFF.

The V call is TRBV28, the J call TRBJ2-4, with D perhaps TRBD1 or TRBD2 (5 bases each). Germline CDR1 reads MDHEN; CDR2 reads SYDVKM. V was pared by 3 bases and J by 8 bases, with 11 bases between. CDR3 length: 13 residues. CDR3 sequence reads: CASSFTGTDIQYF. CDR3 nucleotides: TGTGCCAGCAGTTTTACGGGGACGGACATTCAGTACTTC.

This clone was detected only once. The chain couples TRBV5-6 to TRBJ2-3; D ambiguous. The CDR3 has 16 residues. V was cut by 2 bases and J by 4 bases, with 17 bases left in between. Per the germline V gene, CDR1 is SGHDT and CDR2 is YYEEEE. The DNA of the CDR3 is TGTGCCAGCAGCTTAACGGCCACTATTTTGGCAGATACGCAGTATTTT. This sequence encodes CASSLTATILADTQYF.

In this sample, this clone turned up once. This chain joins TRBV28 and TRBJ2-1; D perhaps matches TRBD1 (6 bases). V was cut by 10 bases and J by 10 bases, with 14 bases left in between. The germline V gene has CDR1 MDHEN and CDR2 SYDVKM. The CDR3 has 11 amino acids. CDR3 sequence: CAISDRTEQFF. The CDR3 DNA reads as TGTGCCATCAGCGACAGGACGGAGCAGTTCTTC.

The chain employs TRBV7-9 and TRBJ2-7; D unresolved. The CDR3 totals 15 residues. V was shortened by 1 base and J by 4 bases, with 14 bases between the two germline ends. In germline, CDR1 is SEHNR, CDR2 FQNEAQ (reference sequence). CDR3: CASSLGRSGQYEQYF. The CDR3 region has the DNA TGTGCCAGCAGCTTAGGTCGCTCTGGGCAGTACGAGCAGTACTTC. The entire variable domain, with the rest obtained from reference TRBV7-9 and TRBJ2-7, is as follows: DTGVSQNPRHKITKRGQNVTFRCDPISEHNRLYWYRQTLGQGPEFLTYFQNEAQLEKSRLLSDRFSAERPKGSFSTLEIQRTEQGDSAMYLCASSLGRSGQYEQYFGPGTRLTVT.

Concerning this clone: Other DNA sequences from this sample encode an identical CDR3 as well. This chain links TRBV4-2 with TRBJ1-5, with D possibly being TRBD1 (5 bases). Germline-derived CDR1 and CDR2 are LGHNA and YNFKEQ. The CDR3 is 14 residues long. V lost 1 base, J lost 1 base, and 5 bases lay in between. This CDR3 is CASSQGGSNQPQHF. In DNA, the CDR3 is TGTGCCAGCAGCCAAGGGGGGAGCAATCAGCCCCAGCATTTT.

This clone occurred once. V gene TRBV9 combines with J gene TRBJ2-1; possibly TRBD2 for D (6 bases). V shed 4 bases and J shed 1 base, with 15 bases lying between them. The CDR3 totals 16 residues. Germline CDR1 and CDR2: SGDLS and YYNGEE. The CDR3 is CASSLRRVPSYNEQFF. The CDR3 DNA sequence: TGTGCCAGCAGCCTAAGGAGGGTCCCTTCCTACAATGAGCAGTTCTTC.

The chain combines TRBV5-1 with TRBJ2-2; D gene ambiguous. Germline-derived CDR1 and CDR2 are SGHRS and YFSETQ. The CDR3 runs 14 residues. V was trimmed by 4 bases and J by 3 bases, leaving 10 bases between them. This CDR3 reads CASSPYRYTGELFF. The CDR3 nucleotides read TGCGCCAGCAGCCCCTATAGATACACCGGGGAGCTGTTTTTT.

The chain has TRBV7-2 and TRBJ2-1, with D possibly matching TRBD2 (6 bases). The CDR3 is 15 amino acids. Germline V gene data show CDR1 as SGHTA and CDR2 as FQGNSA. Trimming cost V 5 bases and J 0 bases, with 11 bases left between them. The CDR3 sequence is CASSLLATSYNEQFF. In DNA, the CDR3 is TGTGCCAGCAGCCTACTAGCAACCTCCTACAATGAGCAGTTCTTC.

With respect to this clone: The identical CDR3 is also encoded by other nucleotide sequences in the sample. The chain recombines TRBV9 with TRBJ2-5; 9 positions agree with TRBD1. V lost 3 bases, J lost 4 bases, and 1 base stayed unmatched. The CDR3 consists of 13 residues. CDR1 and CDR2 from the germline V gene are SGDLS and YYNGEE. The CDR3 sequence is CASSATGGETQYF. CDR3 coding DNA: TGTGCCAGCAGCGCGACAGGGGGAGAGACCCAGTACTTC. The full variable domain, with the rest looked up from reference TRBV9 and TRBJ2-5, is DSGVTQTPKHLITATGQRVTLRCSPRSGDLSVYWYQQSLDQGLQFLIQYYNGEERAKGNILERFSAQQFPDLHSELNLSSLELGDSALYFCASSATGGETQYFGPGTRLLVL.

The chain uses TRBV29-1 and TRBJ1-2, with 7 bases lining up with TRBD1. V shed 3 bases and J 3 bases; nucleotides not matched to a gene: 10. CDR3 length equals 15 residues. Germline V gives CDR1 SQVTM, CDR2 ANQGSEA. CDR3 nucleotide sequence: TGCAGCGTTGAGGGGGCCCGGGACAGCTACTATGGCTACACCTTC. Translated, it gives CSVEGARDSYYGYTF.

This clone was recorded once. The V call is TRBV28, the J call TRBJ2-3; a possible D gene is TRBD2 (7 bases). V was cut by 8 bases and J by 1 base, with 19 bases left in between. From germline, CDR1 is MDHEN and CDR2 SYDVKM. This CDR3 spans 16 amino acids. The CDR3 coding sequence is TGTGCCAGCCATCGAGGGGGGGATGTGGGCACAGATACGCAGTATTTT. Translation: CASHRGGDVGTDTQYF.

The table lists this clone with a few counts. The V gene is TRBV5-6, the J gene TRBJ2-1, with a tentative D call TRBD1 (5 bases). Germline-derived CDR1 and CDR2 are SGHDT and YYEEEE. V lost 2 bases and J 7 bases, leaving 16 bases between the germline ends. This CDR3 has 15 amino acids. In DNA form, the CDR3 reads TGTGCCAGCAGCTTAACCAGGGAATCGGTAAATGAGCAGTTCTTC. This sequence encodes CASSLTRESVNEQFF. The full variable domain, with the rest looked up from reference TRBV5-6 and TRBJ2-1, is DAGVTQSPTHLIKTRGQQVTLRCSPKSGHDTVSWYQQALGQGPQFIFQYYEEEERQRGNFPDRFSGHQFPNYSSELNVNALLLGDSALYLCASSLTRESVNEQFFGPGTRLTVL.

The rearrangement links TRBV19 to TRBJ2-5; the D is unclear. Per germline, CDR1 LNHDA and CDR2 SQIVND (reference sequence). The CDR3 spans 14 residues. Between the trimmed V and J ends, which lost 5 bases and 2 bases, there was a span of 12 bases. DNA of the CDR3: TGTGCCAGTAGTCCCCTGGGGAAGCAAGAGACCCAGTACTTC. Its protein product is CASSPLGKQETQYF.

The J gene is TRBJ2-5, the V gene TRBV28; D ambiguous. Germline assignment: CDR1 MDHEN and CDR2 SYDVKM. The ends were cut back, 7 bases at V and 2 bases at J, with 11 bases in the middle. The CDR3 totals 13 residues. The CDR3 reads CASKSRSQETQYF. The CDR3 DNA sequence: TGTGCCAGCAAAAGTCGGAGTCAAGAGACCCAGTACTTC.

The V gene is TRBV13, the J gene TRBJ2-3, with 10 positions matching TRBD2. The CDR3 has 15 residues. Germline trimming cut 5 bases from V and 2 bases from J; bases unmatched to any gene: 4. Germline CDR1 PRHDT, CDR2 FYEKMQ (reference sequence). The CDR3 reads CASSPLAGVTDTQYF. The CDR3 DNA sequence: TGTGCCAGCAGCCCCCTAGCGGGAGTCACAGATACGCAGTATTTT.

In DNA form, the CDR3 reads TGTGCCAGCAGGTCCCTTACGGGGCATTATAGCAATCAGCCCCAGCATTTT. Translating it yields CASRSLTGHYSNQPQHF. The chain uses TRBV28 and TRBJ1-5; a possible D gene is TRBD1 (5 bases). Trimming removed 6 bases at V and 0 bases at J, with 18 bases between. The CDR3 is 17 residues long. CDR1 is MDHEN, CDR2 SYDVKM, per germline.

The chain links TRBV5-1 to TRBJ2-2, with TRBD2 matching 11 bases. The CDR3 contains 15 residues. Germline values: CDR1 SGHRS, CDR2 YFSETQ. Losses at the gene ends were 4 bases for V and 6 bases for J; bases not matched to a gene: 5. The CDR3 region is CASSPTSGAPGELFF. In DNA form, the CDR3 reads TGCGCCAGCAGCCCGACTAGCGGGGCGCCCGGGGAGCTGTTTTTT.

V and J are TRBV5-4 and TRBJ2-2; maybe TRBD2 (7 bases). The V gene lost 1 base and the J gene lost 6 bases, with 22 bases spanning the gap. Germline-derived CDR1 and CDR2 are SGHNT and YYREEE (reference sequence). The CDR3 has 18 amino acids. In DNA, the CDR3 is TGTGCCAGCAGCTTGCCCCCAGGGAGGGGACGGGGGCCCGGGGAGCTGTTTTTT. It encodes CASSLPPGRGRGPGELFF. Combining the CDR3 with reference TRBV5-4 and TRBJ2-2 gives the whole variable domain ETGVTQSPTHLIKTRGQQVTLRCSSQSGHNTVSWYQQALGQGPQFIFQYYREEENGRGNFPPRFSGLQFPNYSSELNVNALELDDSALYLCASSLPPGRGRGPGELFFGEGSRLTVL.

The gene calls are TRBV18 and TRBJ1-2; 7 bases line up with TRBD1. The length of the CDR3 is 15 residues. Germline loops: CDR1 KGHSH, CDR2 LQKENI. V was clipped by 4 bases and J by 1 base; unmatched bases: 6. CDR3 protein: CASSQTGTVNYGYTF. Here the CDR3 DNA reads TGTGCCAGCTCACAAACCGGGACAGTTAACTATGGCTACACCTTC.

V is TRBV7-2 and J is TRBJ1-2, with 8 bases matching TRBD1. Germline V CDR1 and CDR2: SGHTA, FQGNSA. The junction had 6 bases not matched to a gene; V was cut back by 4 bases and J by 8 bases. This CDR3 comprises 13 residues. The CDR3 sequence: CASSYRTGPGYTF. CDR3 sequence (DNA): TGTGCCAGCAGCTATAGGACAGGGCCCGGCTACACCTTC.

The chain is built from TRBV6-5 and TRBJ2-7, with 10 bases identical to TRBD2. The germline V gene has CDR1 MNHEY and CDR2 SVGAGI. The CDR3 contains 15 residues. V lost 2 bases and J lost 5; bases outside the gene matches: 6. The CDR3 is CASSYGLAGVHEQYF. CDR3 in DNA: TGTGCCAGCAGTTACGGGCTAGCGGGAGTACACGAGCAGTACTTC.

This rearrangement joins TRBV28 to TRBJ2-2; 9 positions match TRBD1. Trimming cost V 5 bases and J 2 bases; bases outside gene matches: 9. CDR1 and CDR2 from the germline V gene are MDHEN and SYDVKM. This CDR3 has 17 amino acids. The chain's CDR3 is CASSVTGGALNTGELFF. The DNA for the CDR3 is TGTGCCAGCAGTGTAACAGGGGGCGCCTTAAACACCGGGGAGCTGTTTTTT.

This chain connects TRBV5-6 to TRBJ1-2; the match to TRBD1 covers 9 bases. Germline trimming cut 4 bases from V and 8 bases from J; bases unmatched to any gene: 6. The CDR3 is 13 amino acids. In germline, CDR1 is SGHDT, CDR2 YYEEEE. CDR3 region: CASSGTGILGYTF. Written as DNA, the CDR3 is TGTGCCAGCAGCGGGACAGGGATTTTGGGCTACACCTTC.

The rearrangement links TRBV4-1 to TRBJ1-1; D is uncertain. CDR1 and CDR2 from the germline V gene are MGHRA and YSYEKL. Trimming took 0 bases from V and 10 from J, leaving 12 bases between them. CDR3 length: 13 residues. The CDR3 DNA follows: TGCGCCAGCAGCCAAGAATGGCCCTTGGGAGCTTTCTTT. Its translation: CASSQEWPLGAFF.